Shown below are 21 T cell receptor beta chains from a single sample sequenced in a study of blood T cells in healthy people across ages. With a J-beta primer mix and a sample-barcoded 5' primer, a second PCR ran about 7 to 11 cycles. TCRdb re-called the 5' RACE reads with MiXCR, one entry per CDR3 protein. The repertoire includes over 1,200,000 distinct CDR3 sequences, roughly 64% of them detected once, and 5.5% to 8% sits in the top ten. The sequenced sample was blood. All receptors derive from a young man in good health.

This clonotype was seen only once. J is TRBJ2-6 and V is TRBV27; perhaps TRBD1 as D (6 bases). CDR3 size: 17 residues. V lost 8 bases and J 12 bases, leaving 29 bases between the germline ends. Germline values: CDR1 MNHEY, CDR2 SMNVEV (reference sequence). The CDR3 nucleotides read TGTGCCAGCGGACCTTCAACTCAGACAGGCCCGCATGGCGTCCTGACTTTC. Protein sequence: CASGPSTQTGPHGVLTF.

In this sample, this clonotype turned up once. The V and J genes are TRBV7-9 and TRBJ2-3; 8 bases are a match to TRBD1. J lost 5 bases, V lost 1 base, and 11 bases had no gene match. Germline V lookup: CDR1 SEHNR, CDR2 FQNEAQ (reference sequence). This CDR3 is 17 amino acids long. The CDR3 DNA reads TGTGCCAGCAGCTTAGGGGCTGGACAGGGAAGAAGAGATACGCAGTATTTT. Protein product: CASSLGAGQGRRDTQYF.

The rearrangement joins TRBV7-2 to TRBJ2-6; no clear D. The V end was cut by 2 bases, the J end by 4 bases, with 9 bases between. CDR3 size: 15 residues. Per germline, CDR1 SGHTA and CDR2 FQGNSA. The CDR3 DNA is TGTGCCAGCAGCTTAAGTACTACAGGGGCCAACGTCCTGACTTTC. The encoded protein is CASSLSTTGANVLTF.

This rearrangement joins TRBV28 to TRBJ2-2; D may correspond to TRBD1 or TRBD2 (5 bases each). The CDR3 loop spans 13 amino acids. Germline-derived CDR1 and CDR2 are MDHEN and SYDVKM. V was pared by 6 bases and J by 6 bases, with 11 bases between. This chain's CDR3 is CASRGPDPGELFF. As DNA, the CDR3 is TGTGCCAGCAGGGGACCAGACCCCGGGGAGCTGTTTTTT.

This clonotype was recorded only once. The chain employs TRBV5-1 and TRBJ2-3, with D perhaps assigned TRBD1 or TRBD2 (5 bases each). CDR3 length: 16 residues. V lost 5 bases to trimming and J lost 1 base, with 17 bases between them. Germline V lookup: CDR1 SGHRS, CDR2 YFSETQ. The CDR3 is CASSPRDPTGTDTQYF. The CDR3 coding sequence is TGCGCCAGCAGTCCCCGGGACCCCACCGGCACAGATACGCAGTATTTT.

This clonotype turned up a few times. The chain combines TRBV12-5 with TRBJ2-1, with 16 bases identical to TRBD2. The CDR3 is 19 residues long. J was trimmed by 6 bases and V by 5 bases; bases with no gene match: 13. Germline V CDR1 and CDR2: LGHNT, FRNRAP. The CDR3 region has the DNA TGTGCTAGTGGTATGCACACCGGGACTAGCGGGAGGGCCCTCAATGAGCAGTTCTTC. Protein: CASGMHTGTSGRALNEQFF.

The V gene is TRBV7-6, the J gene TRBJ1-2, with D unresolved. From germline, CDR1 is SGHVS and CDR2 FNYEAQ. The CDR3 covers 13 residues. V was clipped by 0 bases and J by 4 bases, with 6 bases between them. CDR3 bases: TGTGCCAGCAGCTTAGCCGAAGGCTATGGCTACACCTTC. Translating it yields CASSLAEGYGYTF.

The genes are TRBV20-1 and TRBJ1-2, with 10 bases fitting TRBD1. J was trimmed by 6 bases and V by 3 bases; bases with no gene match: 4. Germline-derived CDR1 and CDR2 are DFQATT and SNEGSKA (reference sequence). The CDR3 is 13 residues long. CDR3 nucleotides: TGCAGTGCTAGTGAGGGACAGGGGCATGGCTACACCTTC. Protein sequence: CSASEGQGHGYTF.

The genes are TRBV20-1 and TRBJ2-7; the D is unclear. Germline CDR1 DFQATT, CDR2 SNEGSKA (reference sequence). The CDR3 has 14 amino acids. For the CDR3, the DNA is TGCAGAGAGGAGACCCAGGTCCTTGCCTACGAGCAGTACTTC. Its translation is CREETQVLAYEQYF.

The V call is TRBV6-5, the J call TRBJ2-7; 10 nucleotides align to TRBD2. Germline-derived CDR1 and CDR2 are MNHEY and SVGAGI. Trimming at V came to 0 bases and at J to 2 bases, leaving 7 bases not matched to a gene. The CDR3 runs to 17 residues. This chain's CDR3 is CASSYSRGTSGTYEQYF. DNA for the CDR3: TGTGCCAGCAGTTACTCGAGGGGTACTAGCGGGACCTACGAGCAGTACTTC.

This clonotype was recorded only once. V and J are TRBV20-1 and TRBJ2-7, with D unclear. V dropped 1 base and J dropped 2 bases, with 9 bases sitting between them. There are 13 residues in the CDR3. CDR1 and CDR2 from the germline V gene are DFQATT and SNEGSKA (reference sequence). CDR3 coding DNA: TGCAGTGCTAGAGGTGGCCCCGCCTACGAGCAGTACTTC. Encoded protein: CSARGGPAYEQYF.

The chain recombines TRBV15 with TRBJ2-1, with no clear D. Trimming left V 0 bases short and J 7 bases short, with 13 bases between. The V gene's germline CDR1 is LNHNV and CDR2 YYDKDF (reference sequence). This CDR3 comprises 15 residues. The CDR3 is CATSRDGPLGNEQFF. The DNA of the CDR3 is TGTGCCACCAGCAGAGATGGACCCCTAGGGAATGAGCAGTTCTTC.

This clonotype was counted between two and nine times. The J gene is TRBJ2-5, the V gene TRBV7-2; D perhaps matches TRBD1 (5 bases). The germline V and J ends were trimmed by 3 bases and 4 bases, with 9 bases remaining between them. Germline CDR1 SGHTA, CDR2 FQGNSA. The CDR3 runs 13 residues. CDR3 amino acids: CASSFFQGETQYF. As DNA, the CDR3 is TGTGCCAGCAGCTTTTTCCAGGGAGAGACCCAGTACTTC.

The V and J genes are TRBV5-1 and TRBJ2-3, with D perhaps assigned TRBD1 or TRBD2 (5 bases each). CDR3 length: 15 amino acids. Trimming removed 0 bases from V and 5 bases from J, with 13 bases in between. Germline loops: CDR1 SGHRS, CDR2 YFSETQ. The CDR3 protein is CASSLGGSIGDTQYF. CDR3 nucleotide sequence: TGCGCCAGCAGCTTGGGGGGGAGCATTGGAGATACGCAGTATTTT. The whole variable domain, remainder taken from reference TRBV5-1 and TRBJ2-3, is KAGVTQTPRYLIKTRGQQVTLSCSPISGHRSVSWYQQTPGQGLQFLFEYFSETQRNKGNFPGRFSGRQFSNSRSEMNVSTLELGDSALYLCASSLGGSIGDTQYFGPGTRLTVL.

The rearrangement joins TRBV4-1 to TRBJ2-7; D is ambiguous. In germline, CDR1 is MGHRA, CDR2 YSYEKL. V lost 2 bases and J lost 3, with 8 bases in between. This CDR3 region has 13 residues. Here the CDR3 reads CASSQTANYEQYF. CDR3 in DNA: TGCGCCAGCAGCCAAACAGCTAACTACGAGCAGTACTTC.

The chain recombines TRBV9 with TRBJ1-2; D is perhaps TRBD1 (5 bases). This CDR3 comprises 15 residues. Trimming removed 4 bases at V and 6 bases at J, with 19 bases between. CDR1 is SGDLS, CDR2 YYNGEE, per germline. The CDR3 DNA follows: TGTGCCAGCAGCCCGCGCAAGGGGAGCAGGGATGGCTACACCTTC. Translation: CASSPRKGSRDGYTF.

V gene TRBV27 combines with J gene TRBJ2-7, with TRBD2 matching 7 bases. Germline V gives CDR1 MNHEY, CDR2 SMNVEV (reference sequence). This CDR3 comprises 13 residues. The junction had 2 bases not matched to a gene; V was cut back by 0 bases and J by 6 bases. This chain's CDR3 is CASSLSTGGEQYF. For the CDR3, the DNA is TGTGCCAGCAGTTTATCGACGGGGGGCGAGCAGTACTTC.

The chain joins TRBV7-9 to TRBJ2-3; D remains ambiguous. Trimming removed 1 base from V and 9 bases from J, with 14 bases in between. This CDR3 has 14 residues. Germline lookup yields CDR1 SEHNR and CDR2 FQNEAQ (reference sequence). The chain's CDR3 is CASSLGQGSQTQYF. As DNA, the CDR3 is TGTGCCAGCAGCTTAGGTCAAGGCTCACAAACGCAGTATTTT.

This clonotype was recorded once. Compared with germline, one end of the junction differs, possibly owing to a read error. The chain is built from TRBV4-1 and TRBJ1-4, with TRBD1 identical over 9 bases. Germline CDR1 and CDR2: MGHRA and YSYEKL. The CDR3 contains 16 residues. CDR3 bases: TGCGCCAGCAGCCAGGGACAGGGAATGGAGAATGACAAACTGTTTTTT. Protein sequence: CASSQGQGMENDKLFF.

The chain employs TRBV7-2 and TRBJ2-7, with D possibly being TRBD2 (5 bases). From germline, CDR1 is SGHTA and CDR2 FQGNSA. The CDR3 spans 15 residues. V dropped 7 bases and J dropped 3 bases, with 19 bases sitting between them. The CDR3 is CASTRPGIACYEQYF. The DNA of the CDR3 is TGTGCCAGCACCCGACCCGGGATAGCGTGCTACGAGCAGTACTTC.

The rearrangement uses TRBV14 and TRBJ1-6, with D perhaps matching TRBD1 (6 bases). The germline CDR1 and CDR2 sequences are SGHDN and FVKESK. Trimming removed 0 bases at V and 7 bases at J, with 10 bases between. This CDR3 has 15 residues. CDR3 nucleotides: TGTGCCAGCAGCCAAGAGGACAGAAGAAATTCACCCCTCCACTTT. The encoded protein is CASSQEDRRNSPLHF.